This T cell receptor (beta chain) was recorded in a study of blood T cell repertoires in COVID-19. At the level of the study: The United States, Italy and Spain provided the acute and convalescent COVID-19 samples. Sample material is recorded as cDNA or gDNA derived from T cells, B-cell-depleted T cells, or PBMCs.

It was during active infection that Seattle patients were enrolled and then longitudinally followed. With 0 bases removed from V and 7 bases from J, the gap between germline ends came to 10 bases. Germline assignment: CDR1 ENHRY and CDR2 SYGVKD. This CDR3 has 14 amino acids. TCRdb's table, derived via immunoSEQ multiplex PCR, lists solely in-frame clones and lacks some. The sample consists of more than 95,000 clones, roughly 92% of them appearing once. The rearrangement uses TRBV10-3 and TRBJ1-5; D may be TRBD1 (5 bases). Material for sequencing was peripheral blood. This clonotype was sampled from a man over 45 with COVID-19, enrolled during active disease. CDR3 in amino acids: CAISESGQLQPQHF. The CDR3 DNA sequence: TGTGCCATCAGTGAGTCGGGGCAACTCCAGCCCCAGCATTTT.